A single sample gave rise to the 23 T cell receptor beta chains below, sequenced in a study of human T cells and chemical hapten exposure. Documented time point: healthy volunteer bleed at 2 weeks. Whole blood that had not been fractionated was the source of extracted total RNA. TCRdb processed the RACE reads anew with MiXCR; each CDR3 protein has one entry. The sample lists roughly 30,000 distinct CDR3 sequences, 6% to 7.5% occurring once. What was sequenced was whole blood. Receptors originate from a human donor in good health. Some clones in this sample may be carry-over from other donors' samples.

This clonotype was seen ten or more times. This chain joins TRBV5-1 and TRBJ1-2; D possibly corresponds to TRBD1 (5 bases). V was pared by 0 bases and J by 4 bases, with 10 bases between. The CDR3 sequence is 14 residues long. From germline, CDR1 is SGHRS and CDR2 YFSETQ. CDR3 region: CASSLGMGPYGYTF. The CDR3 DNA reads TGCGCCAGCAGCTTGGGCATGGGGCCCTATGGCTACACCTTC. The variable domain in full, completed from reference TRBV5-1 and TRBJ1-2, reads KAGVTQTPRYLIKTRGQQVTLSCSPISGHRSVSWYQQTPGQGLQFLFEYFSETQRNKGNFPGRFSGRQFSNSRSEMNVSTLELGDSALYLCASSLGMGPYGYTFGSGTRLTVV.

This chain uses TRBV5-1 with TRBJ1-2; D is perhaps TRBD1 (5 bases). The germline V and J ends were trimmed by 6 bases and 2 bases, with 14 bases remaining between them. The length of the CDR3 is 14 residues. Germline assignment: CDR1 SGHRS and CDR2 YFSETQ. The CDR3 nucleotides read TGCGCCAGCACCGAATTGACAGCCAACTATGGCTACACCTTC. It translates to CASTELTANYGYTF.

This clonotype has more than one count but fewer than ten. A read error is possible here, since a much larger clone lies one base away. The rearrangement uses TRBV28 and TRBJ1-2; 8 bases are shared with TRBD1. The length of the CDR3 is 14 residues. Germline CDR1 and CDR2: MDHEN and SYDVKM. The chain's CDR3 is CASSLESGGYGYNF. In nucleotides, the CDR3 is TGTGCCAGCAGTTTAGAGTCAGGGGGCTATGGCTACAACTTC.

The rearrangement links TRBV7-9 to TRBJ2-3, with D hard to call. V gave up 6 bases and J gave up 5 bases, with 12 bases separating them. This CDR3 comprises 13 residues. Germline assignment: CDR1 SEHNR and CDR2 FQNEAQ (reference sequence). CDR3 in DNA: TGTGCCAGCAGTCATACGAGCGTAGATACGCAGTATTTT. Protein: CASSHTSVDTQYF.

This clonotype was seen a few times. The CDR3 coding sequence is TGTGCCAGCAGAGGAGGACAGTTGAACACTGAAGCTTTCTTT. Its translation is CASRGGQLNTEAFF. The V and J genes are TRBV2 and TRBJ1-1, with a weak D call TRBD1 (6 bases). The CDR3 runs 14 residues. The germline gives CDR1 SNHLY, CDR2 FYNNEI. Trimming took 6 bases from V and 0 from J, leaving 11 bases between them.

V is TRBV11-3 and J is TRBJ2-1, with 7 bases fitting TRBD2. Germline V gene data show CDR1 as SGHNT and CDR2 as YENEEA. The V and J ends lost 8 bases and 6 bases, in that order; junction bases with no gene match: 4. This CDR3 contains 12 residues. The CDR3 here is CASGRGVNEQFF. CDR3 DNA sequence: TGTGCCAGCGGTCGGGGGGTCAATGAGCAGTTCTTC.

The table lists this clonotype with many counts. V usage is TRBV28 and J usage is TRBJ2-4; 7 bases are a match to TRBD2. J gave up 1 base and V 6 bases, and 12 bases lay outside the gene matches. The CDR3 contains 17 residues. In germline, CDR1 is MDHEN, CDR2 SYDVKM. The CDR3 DNA follows: TGTGCCAGCAGCTCCACCGGAGGGCGGGGGGCCAAAAACATTCAGTACTTC. Protein sequence: CASSSTGGRGAKNIQYF.

The CDR3 reads CASSVGGSQGIQYF. In DNA, the CDR3 is TGTGCCAGCAGTGTAGGGGGGAGCCAGGGCATTCAGTACTTC. This rearrangement joins TRBV28 to TRBJ2-4, with D perhaps given as TRBD1 or TRBD2 (6 bases each). The ends were cut back, 5 bases at V and 9 bases at J, with 17 bases in the middle. This CDR3 has 14 amino acids. The germline V gene encodes CDR1 MDHEN and CDR2 SYDVKM.

This clonotype has ten or more counts. The chain carries TRBV7-9 and TRBJ1-3; no clear D. The CDR3 totals 15 residues. Trimming stripped 2 bases from V and 5 bases from J, with 13 bases between. Per germline, CDR1 SEHNR and CDR2 FQNEAQ (reference sequence). CDR3: CASSLQAALRNTIYF. CDR3 DNA: TGTGCCAGCAGCTTACAGGCAGCCCTGAGAAACACCATATATTTT. The variable domain in full, completed from reference TRBV7-9 and TRBJ1-3, reads DTGVSQNPRHKITKRGQNVTFRCDPISEHNRLYWYRQTLGQGPEFLTYFQNEAQLEKSRLLSDRFSAERPKGSFSTLEIQRTEQGDSAMYLCASSLQAALRNTIYFGEGSWLTVV.

This clonotype was recorded at least ten times. V is TRBV28 and J is TRBJ1-5; 8 nucleotides line up with TRBD1. The CDR3 is made up of 14 amino acids. V dropped 10 bases and J dropped 5; count of bases not matched to a gene: 10. The germline V gene encodes CDR1 MDHEN and CDR2 SYDVKM. The CDR3 bases are TGTGCCATCTCATCCGGGACAGGACATCAGCCCCAGCATTTT. This encodes CAISSGTGHQPQHF.

This clonotype was seen more than once but under ten times. The chain couples TRBV20-1 to TRBJ1-2; D perhaps matches TRBD1 (5 bases). Trimming removed 6 bases from V and 3 bases from J, with 20 bases in between. The germline gives CDR1 DFQATT, CDR2 SNEGSKA (reference sequence). There are 15 residues in the CDR3. In DNA form, the CDR3 reads TGCAGTGCGCCTCAAAATGGGGCCCGTCACTATGGCTACACCTTC. Translation gives CSAPQNGARHYGYTF.

V usage is TRBV20-1 and J usage is TRBJ2-5; TRBD2 matches at 13 bases. J was trimmed by 5 bases and V by 2 bases; bases with no gene match: 5. This CDR3 has 15 amino acids. Germline V CDR1 and CDR2: DFQATT, SNEGSKA (reference sequence). The CDR3 sequence is CSARSLAGGHETQYF. CDR3 DNA sequence: TGCAGTGCTAGATCACTAGCGGGAGGGCATGAGACCCAGTACTTC.

In its sample, this clonotype was seen many times. V is TRBV7-2 and J is TRBJ2-6, with 10 bases aligning to TRBD1. Germline lookup yields CDR1 SGHTA and CDR2 FQGNSA. CDR3 length equals 18 residues. V lost 5 bases and J lost 4; bases outside the gene matches: 11. CDR3 residues: CASSPGQGNSGGANVLTF. The CDR3 nucleotides are TGTGCCAGCAGCCCGGGACAGGGGAACTCTGGGGGGGCCAACGTCCTGACTTTC.

There are many counts of this clonotype. This chain joins TRBV7-8 and TRBJ1-1; TRBD1 matches at 7 bases. The CDR3 loop spans 14 amino acids. The germline V gene encodes CDR1 SGHVS and CDR2 FQNEAQ. The J segment lost 1 base and the V segment lost 5 bases, leaving 4 bases of the junction unmatched. CDR3 nucleotide sequence: TGTGCCAGCAGCCTCCGGGACAGGAACACTGAAGCTTTCTTT. Residues: CASSLRDRNTEAFF.

This clonotype was found many times. V usage is TRBV28 and J usage is TRBJ1-3, with TRBD1 as a possible D gene (5 bases). Per germline, CDR1 MDHEN and CDR2 SYDVKM. The length of the CDR3 is 17 residues. V was pared by 2 bases and J by 0 bases, with 14 bases between. CDR3: CASSLGGVPSSGNTIYF. The CDR3 nucleotides read TGTGCCAGCAGTTTAGGGGGGGTCCCGAGCTCTGGAAACACCATATATTTT.

The chain has TRBV28 and TRBJ2-7, with TRBD2 as a possible D gene (7 bases). Germline V gene data show CDR1 as MDHEN and CDR2 as SYDVKM. Trimming shortened V by 5 bases and J by 4 bases, and 15 bases separated the two germline ends. The CDR3 consists of 14 residues. CDR3 loop: CASSTRTAGYEQYF. The CDR3 DNA reads TGTGCCAGCAGTACTAGGACAGCGGGATACGAGCAGTACTTC.

This clonotype was counted ten times or more. The rearrangement links TRBV12-3 or TRBV12-4 to TRBJ2-3, with TRBD2 matching over 9 bases. This CDR3 contains 18 residues. Losses at the gene ends were 1 base for V and 0 bases for J; bases not matched to a gene: 8. The CDR3 here is CASSLGGTSIYSTDTQYF. The CDR3 DNA is TGTGCCAGCAGTTTAGGCGGGACTAGCATTTATAGCACAGATACGCAGTATTTT.

Regarding this clonotype: One junction end does not reproduce the germline sequence, and a read error may be involved. This chain links TRBV6-5 with TRBJ1-2; D remains ambiguous. Germline V CDR1 and CDR2: MNHEY, SVGAGI. This CDR3 contains 13 residues. As DNA, the CDR3 is TGTGCCAGCAGTTACAGGGAGAACTATGGCGACACCTTC. It specifies CASSYRENYGDTF.

V is TRBV20-1 and J is TRBJ2-7; 9 bases are a match to TRBD1. There are 17 residues in the CDR3. V shed 1 base, J shed 6 bases, and the junction held 16 bases outside the gene matches. Germline CDR1 is DFQATT and CDR2 is SNEGSKA (reference sequence). Here the CDR3 DNA reads TGCAGTGCTAGAGGGTCCTTCGTCACAGGGGGCCTCGTCGAGCAGTACTTC. This codes for CSARGSFVTGGLVEQYF.

This clonotype was counted only a few times. The chain has TRBV20-1 and TRBJ2-7; perhaps D is TRBD1 or TRBD2 (5 bases each). Germline V gene lookup returns CDR1 DFQATT and CDR2 SNEGSKA (reference sequence). With 3 bases removed from V and 2 bases from J, the gap between germline ends came to 11 bases. This CDR3 is built from 13 residues. This chain's CDR3 is CSARWDQPYEQYF. The CDR3 DNA sequence: TGCAGTGCTAGGTGGGACCAACCCTACGAGCAGTACTTC.

This clonotype was counted only a few times. V usage is TRBV12-3 or TRBV12-4 and J usage is TRBJ1-1; weak D call: TRBD1 (5 bases). Trimming took 6 bases from V and 4 from J, leaving 18 bases between them. This CDR3 spans 15 amino acids. For the CDR3, the DNA is TGTGCCAGCAGGCTCAACACGGGGCGTTTCACTGAAGCTTTCTTT. It yields the protein CASRLNTGRFTEAFF.

This clonotype was found many times. The rearrangement uses TRBV20-1 and TRBJ2-7; D is unclear. V lost 1 base to trimming and J lost 5 bases, with 21 bases between them. Germline loops: CDR1 DFQATT, CDR2 SNEGSKA (reference sequence). This CDR3 has 16 amino acids. CDR3 nucleotides: TGCAGTGCTAGAGCTAGATACCGGACCCTCTACCACGAGCAGTACTTC. Amino acids: CSARARYRTLYHEQYF.

This clonotype was counted many times. The chain employs TRBV5-1 and TRBJ1-2; D not resolved. The V gene lost 4 bases and the J gene lost 4 bases, with 11 bases spanning the gap. The CDR3 totals 13 residues. The V gene's germline CDR1 is SGHRS and CDR2 YFSETQ. The CDR3, as DNA: TGCGCCAGCAGCCCAGAAGCCGGCTATGGCTACACCTTC. Residues: CASSPEAGYGYTF.